This T cell receptor beta chain was obtained from a study of blood T cell repertoires in COVID-19. Sequencing was performed with immunoSEQ multiplex PCR; in TCRdb, only in-frame clones are kept and a portion is missing. The data contain approximately 500,000 clones, roughly nine tenths of them singletons. J gave up 4 bases and V 6 bases, and 7 bases lay outside the gene matches. CDR1 MDHEN and CDR2 SYDVKM come from the germline V gene. This CDR3 has 15 amino acids. The receptor was isolated from a woman aged 50 to 60 with COVID-19, enrolled during active disease. This chain links TRBV28 with TRBJ2-2; TRBD1 agrees at 8 bases. The sequenced sample consisted of peripheral blood. Written as DNA, the CDR3 is TGTGCCAGCAGGCTGCAGGGGGCAGGCACCGGGGAGCTGTTTTTT. Protein: CASRLQGAGTGELFF.